This TCR gamma chain was retrieved from a study of gamma-delta chains in newborns, infants, children. For the study at large: Innate gammadelta T cells reportedly expand polyclonally right after birth, driven by microbial exposure, per the title.

TCRdb reanalyzed the reads using CATT. This sample carries fewer than 900 gamma-chain clones, about 1.9% of them seen once, and the ten largest clones take about 14%. Comments on this clone: TCRdb pairs this DNA with a much larger clone's protein that differs at residue 3, likely a read error; the protein shown was translated from the DNA.

CDR3 size: 12 residues. CDR1 is EGSTGY, CDR2 YDSYTSSV, per germline. The TCR sequence derives from a child who was a newborn, infant or young child, either healthy, febrile or measles-vaccinated (not recorded which). The chain is built from TRGV4 and TRGJ1 or TRGJ2. The sample comprised blood. The DNA for the CDR3 is TGTGCCAACTGGGATGAATATTATAAGAAACTCTTT. This translates into CANWDEYYKKLF.